These 19 T cell receptor beta chains originate from one sample sequenced in a study of blood T cell repertoires in COVID-19. The data were produced by immunoSEQ multiplex PCR, yet TCRdb's version contains in-frame clones alone and is incomplete. Among fewer than 200,000 clones, 80% to 90% were seen once, and the ten largest hold around 7.7%. The material sequenced was PBMCs or T cells enriched from blood (not recorded which). The receptors originated from a man aged 45-65 years who had recovered from COVID-19.

The genes are TRBV18 and TRBJ2-7; D might be TRBD2 (5 bases). V lost 2 bases, J lost 7 bases, and 12 bases lay in between. The germline V gene has CDR1 KGHSH and CDR2 LQKENI. This CDR3 region has 13 residues. The CDR3 spells CASSPTTRREQYF. CDR3 coding DNA: TGTGCCAGCTCACCAACGACAAGGAGGGAGCAGTACTTC. Full variable domain (missing parts from reference TRBV18 and TRBJ2-7): NAGVMQNPRHLVRRRGQEARLRCSPMKGHSHVYWYRQLPEEGLKFMVYLQKENIIDESGMPKERFSAEFPKEGPSILRIQQVVRGDSAAYFCASSPTTRREQYFGPGTRLTVT.

The rearrangement uses TRBV3-1 (or the pseudogene TRBV3-2) and TRBJ1-4; 10 bases fit TRBD1. Losses at the gene ends were 3 bases for V and 10 bases for J; bases not matched to a gene: 8. The CDR3 is 15 amino acids. Germline values: CDR1 LGHDT, CDR2 YNNKEL (reference sequence). The CDR3 spells CASSHGDRGRRKLFF. In nucleotides, the CDR3 is TGTGCCAGCAGCCACGGGGACAGGGGTCGCAGAAAACTGTTTTTT.

The chain is built from TRBV11-3 and TRBJ1-6; D gene unclear. Deletions cut 10 bases from V and 5 bases from J, with 33 bases between. Germline V gene lookup returns CDR1 SGHNT and CDR2 YENEEA. CDR3 length equals 20 residues. CDR3 DNA sequence: TGTGCCAACGTCGAACACGTCGGCAGGCATATCACGCTTAATAATTCACCCCTCCACTTT. The encoded protein is CANVEHVGRHITLNNSPLHF.

The chain has TRBV19 and TRBJ1-2; 10 nucleotides line up with TRBD1. Germline-derived CDR1 and CDR2 are LNHDA and SQIVND (reference sequence). This CDR3 spans 15 amino acids. The V segment lost 6 bases and the J segment 4 bases; nucleotides outside the gene matches: 8. The CDR3 sequence: CASRPTGGASYGYTF. In DNA form, the CDR3 reads TGTGCCAGTAGACCGACAGGGGGCGCCTCCTATGGCTACACCTTC.

This clone has just a few counts. This rearrangement joins TRBV19 to TRBJ1-5, with 9 bases that match TRBD1. The CDR3 is 15 amino acids. The trim removed 6 bases at V and 5 bases at J, leaving 8 bases unmatched. Germline values: CDR1 LNHDA, CDR2 SQIVND (reference sequence). This CDR3 reads CASRADRGGYQPQHF. The CDR3 DNA reads as TGTGCCAGTAGAGCGGACAGGGGAGGTTATCAGCCCCAGCATTTT. Full variable domain (outside the CDR3, taken from reference TRBV19 and TRBJ1-5): DGGITQSPKYLFRKEGQNVTLSCEQNLNHDAMYWYRQDPGQGLRLIYYSQIVNDFQKGDIAEGYSVSREKKESFPLTVTSAQKNPTAFYLCASRADRGGYQPQHFGDGTRLSIL.

The genes are TRBV11-3 and TRBJ1-2, with 9 bases that match TRBD1. The CDR3 has 14 amino acids. Trimming at V came to 3 bases and at J to 2 bases, leaving 1 base not matched to a gene. CDR1 SGHNT and CDR2 YENEEA come from the germline V gene. CDR3 region: CASSFGTGNYGYTF. The CDR3, as DNA: TGTGCCAGCAGCTTCGGGACAGGGAACTATGGCTACACCTTC.

The chain joins TRBV15 to TRBJ1-2, with 10 positions matching TRBD1. The germline gives CDR1 LNHNV, CDR2 YYDKDF (reference sequence). V dropped 0 bases and J dropped 4; count of bases not matched to a gene: 5. The CDR3 sequence is 16 residues long. For the CDR3, the DNA is TGTGCCACCAGCAGAGATATGGGACAGGGGATCTATGGCTACACCTTC. Protein sequence: CATSRDMGQGIYGYTF. Looking up the rest from reference TRBV15 and TRBJ1-2 gives the full variable domain: DAMVIQNPRYQVTQFGKPVTLSCSQTLNHNVMYWYQQKSSQAPKLLFHYYDKDFNNEADTPDNFQSRRPNTSFCFLDIRSPGLGDTAMYLCATSRDMGQGIYGYTFGSGTRLTVV.

The V and J genes are TRBV9 and TRBJ1-1, with D perhaps matching TRBD1 (5 bases). Trimming pared 2 bases from V and 5 bases from J, leaving 16 bases between. This CDR3 is 15 amino acids long. Per the germline V gene, CDR1 is SGDLS and CDR2 is YYNGEE. The DNA of the CDR3 is TGTGCCAGCAGCGTTGAAGGGAGGGCAGGGACTGAAGCTTTCTTT. The encoded protein is CASSVEGRAGTEAFF.

This clone has only one observation. The chain carries TRBV7-8 and TRBJ1-5; TRBD1 is a possible D gene (5 bases). Trimming took off 5 bases at V and 2 bases at J, with 16 bases between the two ends. CDR1 and CDR2 from the germline V gene are SGHVS and FQNEAQ. CDR3 length equals 16 residues. The CDR3 bases are TGTGCCAGCAGCACTTCAGGGATAGGAGGCAATCAGCCCCAGCATTTT. Translated: CASSTSGIGGNQPQHF.

The J gene is TRBJ1-4, the V gene TRBV19; 9 bases fit TRBD1. CDR3 length: 17 amino acids. CDR1 and CDR2 (germline): LNHDA, SQIVND (reference sequence). The V and J ends lost 4 bases and 5 bases, in that order; junction bases with no gene match: 11. The CDR3 nucleotides are TGTGCCAGTAGTAAACAGGGGGCCCTCACGGTCAATGAAAAACTGTTTTTT. As protein: CASSKQGALTVNEKLFF.

This sequence joins TRBV5-4 and TRBJ2-4, with a possible D match to TRBD1 (6 bases). The CDR3 contains 12 residues. V lost 2 bases to trimming and J lost 8 bases, with 8 bases between them. CDR1 is SGHNT, CDR2 YYREEE, per germline (reference sequence). In nucleotides, the CDR3 is TGTGCCAGCAGCTTACAGGGAGACATTCAGTACTTC. Encoded protein: CASSLQGDIQYF.

This chain uses TRBV21-1 with TRBJ1-1; TRBD1, the table's D call, lacks a check against the DNA. TRBV21-1 has pseudogene status. The length of the CDR3 is 15 residues. This CDR3 is CASSRGQGGYTEAFF. CDR3 bases: TGTGCCAGCAGCAGAGGACAGGGGGGGTACACTGAAGCTTTCTTT.

The chain uses TRBV27 and TRBJ2-7; unclear D gene. Germline lookup yields CDR1 MNHEY and CDR2 SMNVEV (reference sequence). The CDR3 totals 10 residues. V shed 8 bases and J shed 4 bases, with 6 bases lying between them. CDR3 sequence (DNA): TGTGCCAGCGGCCGTTACGAGCAGTACTTC. It encodes CASGRYEQYF.

Concerning this clone: One junction end disagrees with the germline gene, perhaps due to a read error. The V and J genes are TRBV6-1 and TRBJ2-3; D is perhaps TRBD2 (6 bases). Germline loops: CDR1 MNHNS, CDR2 SASEGT. The CDR3 runs 11 residues. The CDR3 region has the DNA TGTGCCAGCAGTGAAATTTTGGGGGGTTTTTTT. This translates into CASSEILGGFF.

CDR3 nucleotide sequence: TGTGCCAGCAGCTTGGGGCCGGACCGCGGAAACATTCAGTACTTC. As protein: CASSLGPDRGNIQYF. The chain is built from TRBV7-2 and TRBJ2-4; weak D call: TRBD1 (5 bases). Germline V gene data show CDR1 as SGHTA and CDR2 as FQGNSA. The V end lost 3 bases, the J end lost 6 bases, and 15 bases lay between the germline ends. The CDR3 is 15 amino acids.

The J gene is TRBJ2-6, the V gene TRBV5-1; 7 bases align to TRBD1. The CDR3 totals 18 residues. Per the germline V gene, CDR1 is SGHRS and CDR2 is YFSETQ. V was pared by 0 bases and J by 0 bases, with 6 bases of the junction left unmatched. The chain's CDR3 is CASSLGQGLISGANVLTF. The CDR3 coding sequence is TGCGCCAGCAGCTTGGGACAGGGCCTAATCTCTGGGGCCAACGTCCTGACTTTC.

The rearrangement joins TRBV30 to TRBJ2-1, with 7 bases aligning to TRBD1. J was trimmed by 3 bases and V by 1 base; bases with no gene match: 6. The CDR3 is made up of 15 amino acids. In germline, CDR1 is GTSNPN, CDR2 SVGIG (reference sequence). The CDR3 DNA follows: TGTGCCTGGAGTGAAGGGACAGACTACTACAATGAGCAGTTCTTC. It is translated as CAWSEGTDYYNEQFF.

The V and J genes are TRBV9 and TRBJ1-2, with TRBD1 matching over 7 bases. Germline V lookup: CDR1 SGDLS, CDR2 YYNGEE. V shed 0 bases, J shed 4 bases, and the junction held 6 bases outside the gene matches. CDR3 length: 15 residues. CDR3 residues: CASSVAGTDLYGYTF. CDR3 DNA: TGTGCCAGCAGCGTAGCCGGGACAGACCTCTATGGCTACACCTTC.

The rearrangement uses TRBV9 and TRBJ2-2; D possibly corresponds to TRBD2 (5 bases). The CDR3 runs to 15 residues. Trimming cost V 2 bases and J 1 base, with 9 bases left between them. From germline, CDR1 is SGDLS and CDR2 YYNGEE. The CDR3 region is CASSVSAGNTGELFF. The CDR3 DNA is TGTGCCAGCAGCGTTAGCGCGGGGAACACCGGGGAGCTGTTTTTT. Full variable domain (remainder filled in from reference TRBV9 and TRBJ2-2): DSGVTQTPKHLITATGQRVTLRCSPRSGDLSVYWYQQSLDQGLQFLIQYYNGEERAKGNILERFSAQQFPDLHSELNLSSLELGDSALYFCASSVSAGNTGELFFGEGSRLTVL.